This T cell receptor beta chain was captured by sequencing in a study of metastatic and nonmetastatic thyroid tumors. The sample holds many counts of this clone. V was clipped by 0 bases and J by 6 bases, with 11 bases between them. The CDR3 has 15 residues. Among the patients, none had received any treatment before thyroid surgery. MiXCR was used by TCRdb to re-call the PCR reads. The repertoire holds 17,000 or so clones, with around 30% as singletons. This chain connects TRBV12-3 or TRBV12-4 to TRBJ2-2; D not resolved. This sequence originates from a female donor with papillary thyroid cancer or a benign thyroid nodule (not recorded which). Some clones in this sample may be carry-over from other donors' samples. Sample: tumor tissue. CDR3 amino acids: CASSLAPSRAGELFF. CDR3 DNA: TGTGCCAGCAGTTTAGCCCCATCGCGAGCCGGGGAGCTGTTTTTT.